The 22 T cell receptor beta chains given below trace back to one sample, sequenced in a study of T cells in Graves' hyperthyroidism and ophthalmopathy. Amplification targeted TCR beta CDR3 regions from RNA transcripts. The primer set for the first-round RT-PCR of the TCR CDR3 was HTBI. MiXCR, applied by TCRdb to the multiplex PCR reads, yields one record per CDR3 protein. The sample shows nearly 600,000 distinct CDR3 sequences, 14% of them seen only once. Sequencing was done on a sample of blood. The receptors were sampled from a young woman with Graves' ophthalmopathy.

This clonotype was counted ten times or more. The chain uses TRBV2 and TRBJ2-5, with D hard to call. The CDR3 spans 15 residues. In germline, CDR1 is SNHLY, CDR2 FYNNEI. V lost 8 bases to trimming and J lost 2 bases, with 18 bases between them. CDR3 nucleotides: TGTGCCAGCTATTCCTTGATCCGTATACAAGAGACCCAGTACTTC. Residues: CASYSLIRIQETQYF.

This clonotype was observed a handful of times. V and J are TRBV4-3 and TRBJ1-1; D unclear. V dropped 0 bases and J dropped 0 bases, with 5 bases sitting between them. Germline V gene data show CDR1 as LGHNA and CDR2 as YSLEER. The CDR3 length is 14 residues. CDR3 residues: CASSQDTVNTEAFF. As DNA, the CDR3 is TGCGCCAGCAGCCAAGATACGGTGAACACTGAAGCTTTCTTT.

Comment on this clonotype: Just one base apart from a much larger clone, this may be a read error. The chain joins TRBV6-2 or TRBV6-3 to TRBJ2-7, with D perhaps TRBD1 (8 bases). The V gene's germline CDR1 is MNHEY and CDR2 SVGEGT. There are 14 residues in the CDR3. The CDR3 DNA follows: TGTGCCAGCAGTTACGTGCAGGGGGCGGGAGAGCGGTACTTC. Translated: CASSYVQGAGERYF.

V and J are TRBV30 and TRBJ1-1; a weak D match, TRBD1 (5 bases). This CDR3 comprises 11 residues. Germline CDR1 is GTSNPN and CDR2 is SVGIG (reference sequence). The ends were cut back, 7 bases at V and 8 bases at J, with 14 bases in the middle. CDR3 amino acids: CAFSRQGEAFF. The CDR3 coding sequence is TGTGCCTTTTCCAGGCAGGGAGAAGCTTTCTTT.

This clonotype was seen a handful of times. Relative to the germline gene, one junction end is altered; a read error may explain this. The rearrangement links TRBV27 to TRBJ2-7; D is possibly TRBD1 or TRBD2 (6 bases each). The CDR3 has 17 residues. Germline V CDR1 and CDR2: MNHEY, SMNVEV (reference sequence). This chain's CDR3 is CARGPGGLRRETYGQYF. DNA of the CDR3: TGTGCACGGGGGCCTGGAGGGCTGCGCAGGGAGACGTACGGGCAGTACTTC.

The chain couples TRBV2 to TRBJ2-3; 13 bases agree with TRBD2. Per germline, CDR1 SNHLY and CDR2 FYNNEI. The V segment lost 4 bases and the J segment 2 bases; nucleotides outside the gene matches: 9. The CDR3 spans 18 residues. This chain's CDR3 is CASSGGLAGIRDTDTQYF. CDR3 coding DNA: TGTGCCAGCAGTGGGGGACTAGCGGGAATCAGAGACACAGATACGCAGTATTTT.

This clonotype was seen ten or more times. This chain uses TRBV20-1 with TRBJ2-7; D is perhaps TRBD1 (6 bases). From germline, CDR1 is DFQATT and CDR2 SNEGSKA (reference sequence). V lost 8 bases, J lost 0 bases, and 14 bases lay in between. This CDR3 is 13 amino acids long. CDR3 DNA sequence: TGCAGTACCCCCGGGGACAACTCCTACGAGCAGTACTTC. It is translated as CSTPGDNSYEQYF.

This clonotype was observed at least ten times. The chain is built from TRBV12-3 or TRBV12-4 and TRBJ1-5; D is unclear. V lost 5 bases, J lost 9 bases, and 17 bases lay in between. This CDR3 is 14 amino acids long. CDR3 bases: TGTGCCAGCAGTACCGGACGGGGTGGAGGGCCCCAGCATTTT. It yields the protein CASSTGRGGGPQHF.

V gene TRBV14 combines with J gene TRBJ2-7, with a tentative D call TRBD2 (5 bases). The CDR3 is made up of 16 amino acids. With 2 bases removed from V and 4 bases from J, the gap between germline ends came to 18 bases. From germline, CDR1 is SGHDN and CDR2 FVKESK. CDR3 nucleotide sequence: TGTGCCAGCAGCCAATACCCCTGGACTCACGGATACGAGCAGTACTTC. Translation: CASSQYPWTHGYEQYF. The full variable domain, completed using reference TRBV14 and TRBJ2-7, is EAGVTQFPSHSVIEKGQTVTLRCDPISGHDNLYWYRRVMGKEIKFLLHFVKESKQDESGMPNNRFLAERTGGTYSTLKVQPAELEDSGVYFCASSQYPWTHGYEQYFGPGTRLTVT.

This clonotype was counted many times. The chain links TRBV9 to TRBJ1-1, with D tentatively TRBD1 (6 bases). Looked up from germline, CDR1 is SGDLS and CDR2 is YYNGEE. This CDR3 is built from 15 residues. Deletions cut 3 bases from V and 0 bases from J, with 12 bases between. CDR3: CASSGRGGLNTEAFF. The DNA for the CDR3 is TGTGCCAGCAGCGGGAGAGGGGGGCTGAACACTGAAGCTTTCTTT.

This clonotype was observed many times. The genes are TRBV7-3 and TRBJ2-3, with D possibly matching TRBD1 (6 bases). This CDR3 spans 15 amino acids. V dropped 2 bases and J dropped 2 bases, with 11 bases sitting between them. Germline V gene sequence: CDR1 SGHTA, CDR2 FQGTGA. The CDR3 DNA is TGTGCCAGCAGCTTATCCGGACAGATCACAGATACGCAGTATTTT. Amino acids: CASSLSGQITDTQYF.

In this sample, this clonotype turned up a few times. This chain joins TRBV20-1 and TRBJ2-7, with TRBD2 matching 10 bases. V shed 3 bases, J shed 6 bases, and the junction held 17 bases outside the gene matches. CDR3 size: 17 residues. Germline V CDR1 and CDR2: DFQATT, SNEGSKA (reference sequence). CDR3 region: CSARRLRAGGPGAEQYF. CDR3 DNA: TGCAGTGCTAGGCGCCTGAGAGCGGGAGGGCCGGGTGCCGAGCAGTACTTC.

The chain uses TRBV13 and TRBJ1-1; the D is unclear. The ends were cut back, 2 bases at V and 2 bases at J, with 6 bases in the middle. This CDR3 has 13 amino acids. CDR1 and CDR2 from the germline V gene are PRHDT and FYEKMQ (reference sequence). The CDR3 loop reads CASSLTYNTEAFF. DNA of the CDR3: TGTGCCAGCAGCTTAACCTATAACACTGAAGCTTTCTTT.

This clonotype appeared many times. The CDR3 sequence: CASSVGTGAFNYGYTF. CDR3 nucleotides: TGTGCCAGCAGCGTCGGGACAGGGGCTTTTAACTATGGCTACACCTTC. This chain connects TRBV9 to TRBJ1-2; 10 bases agree with TRBD1. The CDR3 covers 16 residues. The ends lost 2 bases at V and 1 base at J; junction bases unmatched: 5. CDR1 and CDR2 (germline): SGDLS, YYNGEE. The entire variable domain, with the rest obtained from reference TRBV9 and TRBJ1-2, is as follows: DSGVTQTPKHLITATGQRVTLRCSPRSGDLSVYWYQQSLDQGLQFLIQYYNGEERAKGNILERFSAQQFPDLHSELNLSSLELGDSALYFCASSVGTGAFNYGYTFGSGTRLTVV.

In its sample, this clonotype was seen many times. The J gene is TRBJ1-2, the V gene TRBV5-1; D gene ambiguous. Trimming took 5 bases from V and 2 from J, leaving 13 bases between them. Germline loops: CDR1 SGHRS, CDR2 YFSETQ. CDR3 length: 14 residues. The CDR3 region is CASRLRRENYGYTF. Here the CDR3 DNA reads TGCGCCAGCAGGCTACGGCGAGAAAACTATGGCTACACCTTC.

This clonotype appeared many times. The CDR3 nucleotides are TGCAGCGTTAATGGGGCGGACAGGGGAGATCGCACAGATACGCAGTATTTT. The encoded protein is CSVNGADRGDRTDTQYF. The chain links TRBV29-1 to TRBJ2-3; 9 positions agree with TRBD1. The length of the CDR3 is 17 residues. Germline assignment: CDR1 SQVTM and CDR2 ANQGSEA. Trimming at V came to 5 bases and at J to 1 base, leaving 13 bases not matched to a gene.

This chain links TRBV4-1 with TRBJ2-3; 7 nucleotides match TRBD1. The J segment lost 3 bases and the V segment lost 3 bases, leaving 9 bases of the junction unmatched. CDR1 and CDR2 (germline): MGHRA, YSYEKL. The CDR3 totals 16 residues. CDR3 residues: CASSQTGSRVTDTQYF. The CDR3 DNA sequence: TGCGCCAGCAGCCAGACAGGGAGTAGGGTGACAGATACGCAGTATTTT.

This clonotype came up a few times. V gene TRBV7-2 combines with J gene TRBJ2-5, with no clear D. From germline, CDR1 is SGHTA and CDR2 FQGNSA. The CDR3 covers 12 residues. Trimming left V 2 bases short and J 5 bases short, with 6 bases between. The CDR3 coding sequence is TGTGCCAGCAGCTTAATGAGGGAGACCCAGTACTTC. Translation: CASSLMRETQYF.

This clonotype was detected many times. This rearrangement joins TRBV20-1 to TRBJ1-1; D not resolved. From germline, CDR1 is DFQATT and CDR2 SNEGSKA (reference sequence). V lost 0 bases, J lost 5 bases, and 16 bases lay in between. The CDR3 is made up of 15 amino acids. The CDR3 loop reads CSARDPQYFGTEAFF. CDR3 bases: TGCAGTGCTAGAGATCCCCAGTATTTCGGGACTGAAGCTTTCTTT.

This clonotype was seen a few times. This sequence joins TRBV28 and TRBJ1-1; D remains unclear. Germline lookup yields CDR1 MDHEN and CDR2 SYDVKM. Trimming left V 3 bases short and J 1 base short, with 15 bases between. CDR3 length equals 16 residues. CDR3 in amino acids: CASSFLVASKNTEAFF. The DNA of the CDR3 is TGTGCCAGCAGTTTTCTCGTGGCCAGCAAGAACACTGAAGCTTTCTTT.

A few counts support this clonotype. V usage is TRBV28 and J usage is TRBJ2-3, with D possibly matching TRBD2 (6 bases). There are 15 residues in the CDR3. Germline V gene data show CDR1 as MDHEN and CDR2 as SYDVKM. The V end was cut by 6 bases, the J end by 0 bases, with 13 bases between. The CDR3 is CASRAPSGSTDTQYF. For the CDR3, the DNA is TGTGCCAGCAGGGCCCCGAGCGGGAGCACAGATACGCAGTATTTT.

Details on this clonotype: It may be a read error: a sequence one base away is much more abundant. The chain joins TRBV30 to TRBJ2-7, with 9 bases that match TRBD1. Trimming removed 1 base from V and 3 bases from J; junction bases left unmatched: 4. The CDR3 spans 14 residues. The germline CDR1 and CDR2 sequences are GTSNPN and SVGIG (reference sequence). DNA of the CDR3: TGTGCCTGGAGTGCCGGGACAGGGCTCTACGAGCAGTACTTC. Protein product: CAWSAGTGLYEQYF.